These T cell receptor beta chains were read from a single sample in a study of blood T cell repertoires in COVID-19. Sequencing used immunoSEQ multiplex PCR; TCRdb keeps in-frame clones, though not all of them. The sample lists tens of thousands of clones, 82% occurring once. The sample taken for sequencing was peripheral blood. The receptors shown here come from a human donor in a cohort sampled during active COVID-19. CDR3s include the opening cysteine and the closing phenylalanine or tryptophan. D genes are given only for firm matches. Not every row has a clone size; where given, it reads once, few, many or a size class.

abundance: .
d_gene: TRBD2
j_gene: TRBJ2-3
v_gene: TRBV2
CDR3aa: CASRTLSSGATDTQYF
CDR3nt: TGTGCCAGCAGGACCCTTTCTAGCGGGGCCACAGATACGCAGTATTTT

abundance: .
d_gene: TRBD1
j_gene: TRBJ2-1
v_gene: TRBV24-1
CDR3aa: CATSETDRGKQFF
CDR3nt: TGTGCCACCAGTGAGACGGACAGGGGGAAGCAGTTCTTC

abundance: few
d_gene: TRBD1
j_gene: TRBJ1-1
v_gene: TRBV5-1
CDR3aa: CASRRDSPNTEAFF
CDR3nt: TGCGCCAGCCGACGGGACAGCCCGAACACTGAAGCTTTCTTT

abundance: .
d_gene: .
j_gene: TRBJ2-5
v_gene: TRBV5-1
CDR3aa: CASRSGQEGETQYF
CDR3nt: TGCGCCAGCAGGTCCGGCCAGGAGGGAGAGACCCAGTACTTC

abundance: few
d_gene: .
j_gene: TRBJ2-1
v_gene: TRBV7-3
CDR3aa: CASSLNSPRSGYNEQFF
CDR3nt: TGTGCCAGCAGCTTAAATTCCCCCCGGAGCGGGTACAATGAGCAGTTCTTC

abundance: .
d_gene: TRBD1
j_gene: TRBJ1-5
v_gene: TRBV18
CDR3aa: CASSRDSTPGPQHF
CDR3nt: TGTGCCAGCTCCAGGGACAGCACACCAGGGCCCCAGCATTTT

abundance: .
d_gene: .
j_gene: TRBJ2-2
v_gene: TRBV19
CDR3aa: CASSPVWTGTGELFF
CDR3nt: TGTGCCAGTAGTCCCGTTTGGACGGGGACCGGGGAGCTGTTTTTT

abundance: .
d_gene: TRBD1
j_gene: TRBJ1-1
v_gene: TRBV30
CDR3aa: CAWSVPGQLNTEAFF
CDR3nt: TGTGCCTGGAGTGTGCCGGGACAGCTGAACACTGAAGCTTTCTTT

abundance: .
d_gene: .
j_gene: TRBJ1-1
v_gene: TRBV9
CDR3aa: CASSAVGESTEAFF
CDR3nt: TGTGCCAGCAGCGCAGTTGGGGAGAGCACTGAAGCTTTCTTT

abundance: .
d_gene: .
j_gene: TRBJ1-2
v_gene: TRBV6-5
CDR3aa: CASRQFNYGYTF
CDR3nt: TGTGCCAGCAGACAATTTAACTATGGCTACACCTTC

abundance: few
d_gene: .
j_gene: TRBJ2-7
v_gene: TRBV18
CDR3aa: CASSPGLGHFEQYF
CDR3nt: TGTGCCAGCTCACCGGGACTCGGCCATTTCGAGCAGTACTTC

abundance: .
d_gene: .
j_gene: TRBJ2-5
v_gene: TRBV4-1
CDR3aa: CASSQSPGREETQYF
CDR3nt: TGCGCCAGCAGCCAATCCCCTGGGCGAGAAGAGACCCAGTACTTC

abundance: few
d_gene: .
j_gene: TRBJ1-2
v_gene: TRBV19
CDR3aa: CASSMFSDYGYTF
CDR3nt: TGTGCCAGTAGTATGTTTTCAGACTATGGCTACACCTTC

abundance: .
d_gene: TRBD1
j_gene: TRBJ1-2
v_gene: TRBV3-1/TRBV3-2
CDR3aa: CASNRQGAGGYTF
CDR3nt: TGTGCCAGCAACAGGCAGGGGGCGGGTGGCTACACCTTC

abundance: .
d_gene: .
j_gene: TRBJ1-4
v_gene: TRBV4-2
CDR3aa: CASSQDPTVNEKLFF
CDR3nt: TGTGCCAGCAGCCAAGATCCCACAGTTAATGAAAAACTGTTTTTT

abundance: once
d_gene: .
j_gene: TRBJ1-5
v_gene: TRBV2
CDR3aa: CASSGSSSNQPQHF
CDR3nt: TGTGCCAGCAGTGGCAGTTCAAGCAATCAGCCCCAGCATTTT

abundance: .
d_gene: TRBD1
j_gene: TRBJ1-1
v_gene: TRBV3-1/TRBV3-2
CDR3aa: CASSASDRDTEAFF
CDR3nt: TGTGCCAGCAGCGCGTCCGACAGGGACACTGAAGCTTTCTTT

abundance: .
d_gene: .
j_gene: TRBJ2-1
v_gene: TRBV2
CDR3aa: CASSFGSSREFF
CDR3nt: TGTGCCAGCAGTTTCGGGTCCTCTCGTGAGTTCTTC

abundance: .
d_gene: .
j_gene: TRBJ1-1
v_gene: TRBV7-2
CDR3aa: CASSLFGPGLNTEAFF
CDR3nt: TGTGCCAGCAGCTTATTTGGTCCAGGGTTGAACACTGAAGCTTTCTTT

abundance: .
d_gene: .
j_gene: TRBJ1-4
v_gene: TRBV6-1
CDR3aa: CASSANRFATNEKLFF
CDR3nt: TGTGCCAGCAGTGCGAACAGGTTTGCAACTAATGAAAAACTGTTTTTT

abundance: .
d_gene: TRBD1
j_gene: TRBJ2-7
v_gene: TRBV28
CDR3aa: CASSLGTGYYEQYF
CDR3nt: TGTGCCAGCAGTTTAGGGACAGGATACTACGAGCAGTACTTC

abundance: .
d_gene: TRBD1
j_gene: TRBJ2-7
v_gene: TRBV12-3/TRBV12-4
CDR3aa: CASSGNRGSEQYF
CDR3nt: TGTGCCAGCAGTGGAAACAGGGGAAGCGAGCAGTACTTC

abundance: .
d_gene: .
j_gene: TRBJ2-5
v_gene: TRBV19
CDR3aa: CASGRVHQETQYF
CDR3nt: TGTGCCAGTGGCAGGGTTCACCAAGAGACCCAGTACTTC

abundance: .
d_gene: .
j_gene: TRBJ2-2
v_gene: TRBV5-1
CDR3aa: CASSPPTGELFF
CDR3nt: TGCGCCAGCAGCCCCCCGACCGGGGAGCTGTTTTTT

abundance: .
d_gene: .
j_gene: TRBJ2-3
v_gene: TRBV19
CDR3aa: CASSIAEDTDTQYF
CDR3nt: TGTGCCAGTAGTATAGCAGAGGACACAGATACGCAGTATTTT

abundance: .
d_gene: TRBD1
j_gene: TRBJ2-1
v_gene: TRBV5-1
CDR3aa: CASSLGTGLNEQFF
CDR3nt: TGCGCCAGCAGCCTAGGGACAGGGCTCAATGAGCAGTTCTTC

abundance: .
d_gene: TRBD1
j_gene: TRBJ1-1
v_gene: TRBV9
CDR3aa: CASSARQGAAFF
CDR3nt: TGTGCCAGCAGCGCCCGACAGGGGGCGGCTTTCTTT

abundance: .
d_gene: TRBD1
j_gene: TRBJ2-7
v_gene: TRBV6-6
CDR3aa: CASSYSTGASYEQYF
CDR3nt: TGTGCCAGCAGTTACTCGACAGGGGCCTCCTACGAGCAGTACTTC

abundance: .
d_gene: TRBD1
j_gene: TRBJ2-7
v_gene: TRBV5-1
CDR3aa: CASSLTQGGYEQYF
CDR3nt: TGCGCCAGCAGCTTGACACAGGGGGGCTACGAGCAGTACTTC

abundance: once
d_gene: .
j_gene: TRBJ2-5
v_gene: TRBV18
CDR3aa: CASSPGGRAMETQYF
CDR3nt: TGTGCCAGCTCACCCGGTGGCAGAGCGATGGAGACCCAGTACTTC

abundance: .
d_gene: TRBD2
j_gene: TRBJ2-5
v_gene: TRBV4-2
CDR3aa: CASSSPSGGRETQYF
CDR3nt: TGTGCCAGCAGCTCTCCCTCCGGGGGGAGAGAGACCCAGTACTTC

abundance: .
d_gene: .
j_gene: TRBJ1-1
v_gene: TRBV2
CDR3aa: CASDSGNTEAFF
CDR3nt: TGTGCCAGCGACAGCGGGAATACTGAAGCTTTCTTT

abundance: .
d_gene: TRBD2
j_gene: TRBJ2-3
v_gene: TRBV5-1
CDR3aa: CASSLVAGADTQYF
CDR3nt: TGCGCCAGCAGCTTGGTGGCGGGGGCAGATACGCAGTATTTT

abundance: .
d_gene: .
j_gene: TRBJ1-2
v_gene: TRBV12-3/TRBV12-4
CDR3aa: CASTVGGLEGYTF
CDR3nt: TGTGCCAGCACCGTGGGAGGGTTGGAAGGCTACACCTTC

abundance: .
d_gene: .
j_gene: TRBJ1-2
v_gene: TRBV27
CDR3aa: CASSLFSSQDGYTF
CDR3nt: TGTGCCAGCAGTTTATTCTCGTCCCAGGATGGCTACACCTTC

abundance: .
d_gene: TRBD1
j_gene: TRBJ2-7
v_gene: TRBV5-6
CDR3aa: CASSPWVTGVPYEQYF
CDR3nt: TGTGCCAGCAGCCCTTGGGTGACAGGGGTTCCCTACGAGCAGTACTTC

abundance: .
d_gene: TRBD1
j_gene: TRBJ1-1
v_gene: TRBV7-8
CDR3aa: CASSSQGARTEAFF
CDR3nt: TGTGCCAGCAGCTCCCAGGGGGCACGTACTGAAGCTTTCTTT

abundance: .
d_gene: TRBD1
j_gene: TRBJ1-1
v_gene: TRBV6-5
CDR3aa: CASSPWTGGAEAFF
CDR3nt: TGTGCCAGCAGTCCCTGGACAGGAGGAGCCGAAGCTTTCTTT

abundance: .
d_gene: TRBD1
j_gene: TRBJ2-7
v_gene: TRBV5-5
CDR3aa: CASSGSFRGLSEQYF
CDR3nt: TGTGCCAGCAGCGGAAGCTTCAGGGGGCTAAGCGAGCAGTACTTC

abundance: .
d_gene: .
j_gene: TRBJ2-2
v_gene: TRBV10-3
CDR3aa: CAISDSEAAGELFF
CDR3nt: TGTGCCATCAGTGATTCGGAGGCTGCCGGGGAGCTGTTTTTT

abundance: .
d_gene: .
j_gene: TRBJ2-7
v_gene: TRBV7-8
CDR3aa: CASSQTVYLDLGGYEQYF
CDR3nt: TGTGCCAGCAGCCAAACAGTCTACCTTGACCTGGGAGGCTACGAGCAGTACTTC

abundance: .
d_gene: .
j_gene: TRBJ1-1
v_gene: TRBV11-3
CDR3aa: CASSSTGNTEAFF
CDR3nt: TGTGCCAGCAGCTCCACTGGGAACACTGAAGCTTTCTTT

abundance: .
d_gene: TRBD1
j_gene: TRBJ1-1
v_gene: TRBV5-1
CDR3aa: CASSRDRNTEAFF
CDR3nt: TGCGCCAGCAGCCGGGACAGGAACACTGAAGCTTTCTTT

abundance: .
d_gene: TRBD1
j_gene: TRBJ2-3
v_gene: TRBV7-9
CDR3aa: CASSPLLGRQGRDTQYF
CDR3nt: TGTGCCAGCAGCCCGTTGTTGGGGAGACAGGGAAGAGATACGCAGTATTTT

abundance: .
d_gene: TRBD1
j_gene: TRBJ2-5
v_gene: TRBV7-2
CDR3aa: CASSKQGIQETQYF
CDR3nt: TGTGCCAGCAGTAAACAGGGGATTCAAGAGACCCAGTACTTC

abundance: .
d_gene: .
j_gene: TRBJ2-3
v_gene: TRBV19
CDR3aa: CASSIGGSSTDTQYF
CDR3nt: TGTGCCAGTAGTATCGGGGGTTCTAGCACAGATACGCAGTATTTT

abundance: .
d_gene: .
j_gene: TRBJ1-2
v_gene: TRBV2
CDR3aa: CASSARLGYTF
CDR3nt: TGTGCCAGTAGTGCCCGACTTGGCTACACCTTC

abundance: .
d_gene: .
j_gene: TRBJ2-5
v_gene: TRBV5-5
CDR3aa: CASSAGQRETQYF
CDR3nt: TGTGCCAGCAGCGCGGGACAGCGCGAGACCCAGTACTTC

abundance: .
d_gene: TRBD1
j_gene: TRBJ1-2
v_gene: TRBV29-1
CDR3aa: CSVVGLRTGSPYTF
CDR3nt: TGCAGCGTTGTAGGACTTCGGACAGGGTCCCCCTACACCTTC

abundance: .
d_gene: .
j_gene: TRBJ1-5
v_gene: TRBV18
CDR3aa: CASSLLSNQPQHF
CDR3nt: TGTGCCAGCTCCCTACTTAGCAATCAGCCCCAGCATTTT

abundance: .
d_gene: .
j_gene: TRBJ1-3
v_gene: TRBV3-1/TRBV3-2
CDR3aa: CASSPIGNTIYF
CDR3nt: TGTGCCAGCAGCCCCATTGGAAACACCATATATTTT

abundance: .
d_gene: .
j_gene: TRBJ1-2
v_gene: TRBV7-9
CDR3aa: CASSLAAGAYGYTF
CDR3nt: TGTGCCAGCAGCTTAGCGGCGGGGGCCTATGGCTACACCTTC